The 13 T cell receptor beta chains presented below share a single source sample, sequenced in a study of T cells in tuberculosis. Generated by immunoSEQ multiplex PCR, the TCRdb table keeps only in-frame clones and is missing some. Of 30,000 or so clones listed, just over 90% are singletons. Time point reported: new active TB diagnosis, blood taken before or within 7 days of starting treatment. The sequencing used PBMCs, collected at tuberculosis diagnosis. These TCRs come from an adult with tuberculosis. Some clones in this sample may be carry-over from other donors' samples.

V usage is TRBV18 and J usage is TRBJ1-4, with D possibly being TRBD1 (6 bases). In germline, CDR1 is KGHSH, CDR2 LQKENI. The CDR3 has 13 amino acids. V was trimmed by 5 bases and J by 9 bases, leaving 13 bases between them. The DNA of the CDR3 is TGTGCCAGCTCAACGGACAGAGTCCAAAAACTGTTTTTT. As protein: CASSTDRVQKLFF.

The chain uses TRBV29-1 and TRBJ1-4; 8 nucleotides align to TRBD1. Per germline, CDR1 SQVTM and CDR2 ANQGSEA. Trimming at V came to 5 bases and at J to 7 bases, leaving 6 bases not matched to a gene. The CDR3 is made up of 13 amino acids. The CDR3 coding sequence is TGCAGCGTTATGGTACAGGGGGGTGAAAAACTGTTTTTT. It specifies CSVMVQGGEKLFF.

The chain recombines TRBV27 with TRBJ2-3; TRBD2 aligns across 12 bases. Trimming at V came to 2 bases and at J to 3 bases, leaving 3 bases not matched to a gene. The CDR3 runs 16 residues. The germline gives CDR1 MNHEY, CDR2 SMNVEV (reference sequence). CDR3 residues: CASSLLAGGLTDTQYF. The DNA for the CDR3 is TGTGCCAGCAGTTTACTAGCGGGGGGGCTGACAGATACGCAGTATTTT.

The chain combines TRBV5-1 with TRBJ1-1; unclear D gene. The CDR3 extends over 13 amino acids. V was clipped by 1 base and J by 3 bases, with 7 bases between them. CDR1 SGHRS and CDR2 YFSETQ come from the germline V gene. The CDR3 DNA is TGCGCCAGCAGCTTGACCGCGGACACTGAAGCTTTCTTT. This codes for CASSLTADTEAFF.

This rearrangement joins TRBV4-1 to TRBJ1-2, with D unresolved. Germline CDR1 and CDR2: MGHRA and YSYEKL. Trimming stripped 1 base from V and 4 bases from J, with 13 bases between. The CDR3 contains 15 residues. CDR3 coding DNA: TGCGCCAGCAGCCAAGTTCGGCAGGCCTCCTATGGCTACACCTTC. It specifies CASSQVRQASYGYTF.

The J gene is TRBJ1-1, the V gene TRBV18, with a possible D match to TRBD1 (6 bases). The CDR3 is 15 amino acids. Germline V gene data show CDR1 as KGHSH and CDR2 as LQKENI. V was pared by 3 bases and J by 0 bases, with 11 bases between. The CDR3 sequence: CASSPNRDMNTEAFF. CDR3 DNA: TGTGCCAGCTCACCTAATAGGGACATGAACACTGAAGCTTTCTTT.

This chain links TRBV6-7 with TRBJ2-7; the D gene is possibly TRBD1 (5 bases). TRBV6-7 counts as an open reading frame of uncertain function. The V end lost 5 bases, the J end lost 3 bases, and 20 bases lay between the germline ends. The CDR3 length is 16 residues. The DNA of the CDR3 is TGTGCCAGCAGTACTACAACCCGACAGAAAGTCTACGAGCAGTACTTC. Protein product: CASSTTTRQKVYEQYF.

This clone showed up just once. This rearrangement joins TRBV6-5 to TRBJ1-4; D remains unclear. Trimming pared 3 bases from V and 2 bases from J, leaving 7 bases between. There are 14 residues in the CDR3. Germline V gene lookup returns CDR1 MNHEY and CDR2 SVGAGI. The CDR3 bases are TGTGCCAGCAGTTATACAGCTACTAATGAAAAACTGTTTTTT. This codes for CASSYTATNEKLFF.

The CDR3, as DNA: TGTGCCAGCTCACCACCGTGGGGGCAGAAAACAGATACGCAGTATTTT. This gives the protein CASSPPWGQKTDTQYF. The chain combines TRBV18 with TRBJ2-3, with D possibly TRBD1 on 6 matching bases. This CDR3 contains 16 residues. V lost 0 bases and J lost 3, with 13 bases in between. Germline V gives CDR1 KGHSH, CDR2 LQKENI.

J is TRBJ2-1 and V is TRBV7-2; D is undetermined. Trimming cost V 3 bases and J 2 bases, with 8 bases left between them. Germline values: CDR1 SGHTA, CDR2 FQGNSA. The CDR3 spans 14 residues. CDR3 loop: CASSFISAYNEQFF. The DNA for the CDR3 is TGTGCCAGCAGCTTCATTTCAGCCTACAATGAGCAGTTCTTC.

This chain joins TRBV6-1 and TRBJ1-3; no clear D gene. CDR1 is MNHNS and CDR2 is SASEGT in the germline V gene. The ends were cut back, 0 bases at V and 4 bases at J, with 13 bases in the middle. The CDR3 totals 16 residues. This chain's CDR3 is CASSEAPRLKGNTIYF. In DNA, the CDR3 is TGTGCCAGCAGTGAAGCACCCAGACTAAAAGGAAACACCATATATTTT.

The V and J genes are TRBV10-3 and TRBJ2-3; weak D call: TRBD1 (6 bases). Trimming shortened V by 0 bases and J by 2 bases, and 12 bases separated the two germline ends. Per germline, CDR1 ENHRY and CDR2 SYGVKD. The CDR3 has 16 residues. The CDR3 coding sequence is TGTGCCATCAGTGAGTCGGCAGGGGACATCACAGATACGCAGTATTTT. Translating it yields CAISESAGDITDTQYF.

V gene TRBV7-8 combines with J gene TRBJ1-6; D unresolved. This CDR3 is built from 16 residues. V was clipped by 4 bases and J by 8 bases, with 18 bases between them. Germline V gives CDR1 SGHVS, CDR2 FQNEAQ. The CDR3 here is CASSSTRARRDSPLHF. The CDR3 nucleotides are TGTGCCAGCAGCTCAACCCGGGCTCGGAGGGATTCACCCCTCCACTTT.